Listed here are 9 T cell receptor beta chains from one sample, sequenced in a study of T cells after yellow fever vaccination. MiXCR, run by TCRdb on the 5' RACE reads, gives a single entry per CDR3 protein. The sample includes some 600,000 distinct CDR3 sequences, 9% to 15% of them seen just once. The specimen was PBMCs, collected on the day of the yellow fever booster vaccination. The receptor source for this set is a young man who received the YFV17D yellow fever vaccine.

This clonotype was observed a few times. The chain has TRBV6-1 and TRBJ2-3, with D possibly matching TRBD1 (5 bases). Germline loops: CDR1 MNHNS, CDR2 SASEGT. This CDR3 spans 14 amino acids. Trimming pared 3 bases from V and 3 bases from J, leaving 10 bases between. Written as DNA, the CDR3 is TGTGCCAGCAGTGAGTGGCAGGGAACAGATACGCAGTATTTT. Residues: CASSEWQGTDTQYF.

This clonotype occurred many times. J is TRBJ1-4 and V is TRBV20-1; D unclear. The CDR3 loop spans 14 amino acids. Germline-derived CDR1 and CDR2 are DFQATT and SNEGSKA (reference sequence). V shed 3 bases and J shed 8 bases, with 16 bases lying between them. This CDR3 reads CSARSLLEVEKLFF. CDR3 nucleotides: TGCAGTGCTAGGTCCTTGTTGGAGGTAGAAAAACTGTTTTTT.

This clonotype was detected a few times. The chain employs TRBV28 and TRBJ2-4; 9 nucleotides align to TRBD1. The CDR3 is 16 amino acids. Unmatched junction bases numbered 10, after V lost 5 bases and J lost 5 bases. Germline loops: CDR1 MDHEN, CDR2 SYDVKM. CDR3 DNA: TGTGCCAGCAGTCCAGCCGGGACAGGGTCCGAAAACATTCAGTACTTC. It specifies CASSPAGTGSENIQYF.

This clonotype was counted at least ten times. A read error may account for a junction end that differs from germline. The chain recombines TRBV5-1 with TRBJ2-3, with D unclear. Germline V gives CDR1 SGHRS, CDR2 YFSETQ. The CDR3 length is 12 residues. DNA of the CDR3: TGTGCCAGCAGCTTGAACACAGATACGCAGTATTTT. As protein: CASSLNTDTQYF.

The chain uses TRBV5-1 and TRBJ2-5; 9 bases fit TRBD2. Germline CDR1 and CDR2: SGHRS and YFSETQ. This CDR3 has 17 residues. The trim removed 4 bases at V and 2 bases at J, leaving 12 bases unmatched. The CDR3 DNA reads TGCGCCAGCAGCGAACAAAGGACTAGCGAAACTCAAGAGACCCAGTACTTC. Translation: CASSEQRTSETQETQYF.

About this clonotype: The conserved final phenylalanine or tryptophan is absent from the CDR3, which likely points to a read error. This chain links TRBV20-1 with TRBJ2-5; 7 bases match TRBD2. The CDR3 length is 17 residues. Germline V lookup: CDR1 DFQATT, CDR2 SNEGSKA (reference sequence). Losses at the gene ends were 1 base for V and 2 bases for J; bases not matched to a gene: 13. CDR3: CSARGFGRELPQETQYY. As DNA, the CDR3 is TGCAGTGCTAGAGGCTTTGGGCGGGAGCTGCCTCAAGAGACCCAGTACTAC.

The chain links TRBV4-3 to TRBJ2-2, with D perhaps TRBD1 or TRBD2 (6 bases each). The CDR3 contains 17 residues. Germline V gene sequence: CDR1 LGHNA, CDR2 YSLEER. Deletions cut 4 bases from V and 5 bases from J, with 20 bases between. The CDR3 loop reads CASSPLLGPGATGELFF. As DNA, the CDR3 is TGCGCCAGCAGCCCCTTGTTAGGTCCGGGGGCGACCGGGGAGCTGTTTTTT.

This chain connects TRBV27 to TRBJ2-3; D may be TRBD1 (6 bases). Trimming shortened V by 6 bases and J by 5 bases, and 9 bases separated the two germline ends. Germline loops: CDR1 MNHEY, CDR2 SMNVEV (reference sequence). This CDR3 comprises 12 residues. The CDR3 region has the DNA TGTGCCAGCAGCCGAGGGGGAGATACGCAGTATTTT. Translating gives CASSRGGDTQYF.

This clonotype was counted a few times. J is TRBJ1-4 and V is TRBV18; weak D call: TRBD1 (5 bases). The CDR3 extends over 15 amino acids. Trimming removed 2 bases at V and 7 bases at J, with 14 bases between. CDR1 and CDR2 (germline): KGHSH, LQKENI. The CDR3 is CASSPTGPSGEKLFF. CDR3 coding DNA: TGTGCCAGCTCACCAACAGGCCCCTCGGGTGAAAAACTGTTTTTT.